This T cell receptor beta chain originates from a study of cytomegalovirus exposure and HLA in healthy donors. The study ran its PCR with 60 Vbeta and 13 Jbeta primers. Sequencing was performed with immunoSEQ multiplex PCR; in TCRdb, only in-frame clones are kept and a portion is missing. The repertoire includes around 120,000 clones, 80% of them detected once, and 7.5% to 9.5% sits in the top ten. As to this clone: Its antigen is as yet unknown.

Study-wide results and caveats: Rare TCR sequences predominated, though certain public TCRs were found in many donors. Accounts indicate the classifier identified cytomegalovirus status with strong specificity and sensitivity.

The CDR3 contains 14 residues. V was clipped by 0 bases and J by 10 bases, with 13 bases between them. CDR1 GTSNPN and CDR2 SVGIG come from the germline V gene (reference sequence). The sequencing input was PBMCs. This clonotype was obtained from a female donor in good health and CMV-seropositive. The V gene is TRBV30, the J gene TRBJ1-6; D unresolved. The CDR3 loop is CAWSVQTMVSPLHF. The CDR3 DNA reads TGTGCCTGGAGTGTACAGACGATGGTATCACCCCTCCACTTT.